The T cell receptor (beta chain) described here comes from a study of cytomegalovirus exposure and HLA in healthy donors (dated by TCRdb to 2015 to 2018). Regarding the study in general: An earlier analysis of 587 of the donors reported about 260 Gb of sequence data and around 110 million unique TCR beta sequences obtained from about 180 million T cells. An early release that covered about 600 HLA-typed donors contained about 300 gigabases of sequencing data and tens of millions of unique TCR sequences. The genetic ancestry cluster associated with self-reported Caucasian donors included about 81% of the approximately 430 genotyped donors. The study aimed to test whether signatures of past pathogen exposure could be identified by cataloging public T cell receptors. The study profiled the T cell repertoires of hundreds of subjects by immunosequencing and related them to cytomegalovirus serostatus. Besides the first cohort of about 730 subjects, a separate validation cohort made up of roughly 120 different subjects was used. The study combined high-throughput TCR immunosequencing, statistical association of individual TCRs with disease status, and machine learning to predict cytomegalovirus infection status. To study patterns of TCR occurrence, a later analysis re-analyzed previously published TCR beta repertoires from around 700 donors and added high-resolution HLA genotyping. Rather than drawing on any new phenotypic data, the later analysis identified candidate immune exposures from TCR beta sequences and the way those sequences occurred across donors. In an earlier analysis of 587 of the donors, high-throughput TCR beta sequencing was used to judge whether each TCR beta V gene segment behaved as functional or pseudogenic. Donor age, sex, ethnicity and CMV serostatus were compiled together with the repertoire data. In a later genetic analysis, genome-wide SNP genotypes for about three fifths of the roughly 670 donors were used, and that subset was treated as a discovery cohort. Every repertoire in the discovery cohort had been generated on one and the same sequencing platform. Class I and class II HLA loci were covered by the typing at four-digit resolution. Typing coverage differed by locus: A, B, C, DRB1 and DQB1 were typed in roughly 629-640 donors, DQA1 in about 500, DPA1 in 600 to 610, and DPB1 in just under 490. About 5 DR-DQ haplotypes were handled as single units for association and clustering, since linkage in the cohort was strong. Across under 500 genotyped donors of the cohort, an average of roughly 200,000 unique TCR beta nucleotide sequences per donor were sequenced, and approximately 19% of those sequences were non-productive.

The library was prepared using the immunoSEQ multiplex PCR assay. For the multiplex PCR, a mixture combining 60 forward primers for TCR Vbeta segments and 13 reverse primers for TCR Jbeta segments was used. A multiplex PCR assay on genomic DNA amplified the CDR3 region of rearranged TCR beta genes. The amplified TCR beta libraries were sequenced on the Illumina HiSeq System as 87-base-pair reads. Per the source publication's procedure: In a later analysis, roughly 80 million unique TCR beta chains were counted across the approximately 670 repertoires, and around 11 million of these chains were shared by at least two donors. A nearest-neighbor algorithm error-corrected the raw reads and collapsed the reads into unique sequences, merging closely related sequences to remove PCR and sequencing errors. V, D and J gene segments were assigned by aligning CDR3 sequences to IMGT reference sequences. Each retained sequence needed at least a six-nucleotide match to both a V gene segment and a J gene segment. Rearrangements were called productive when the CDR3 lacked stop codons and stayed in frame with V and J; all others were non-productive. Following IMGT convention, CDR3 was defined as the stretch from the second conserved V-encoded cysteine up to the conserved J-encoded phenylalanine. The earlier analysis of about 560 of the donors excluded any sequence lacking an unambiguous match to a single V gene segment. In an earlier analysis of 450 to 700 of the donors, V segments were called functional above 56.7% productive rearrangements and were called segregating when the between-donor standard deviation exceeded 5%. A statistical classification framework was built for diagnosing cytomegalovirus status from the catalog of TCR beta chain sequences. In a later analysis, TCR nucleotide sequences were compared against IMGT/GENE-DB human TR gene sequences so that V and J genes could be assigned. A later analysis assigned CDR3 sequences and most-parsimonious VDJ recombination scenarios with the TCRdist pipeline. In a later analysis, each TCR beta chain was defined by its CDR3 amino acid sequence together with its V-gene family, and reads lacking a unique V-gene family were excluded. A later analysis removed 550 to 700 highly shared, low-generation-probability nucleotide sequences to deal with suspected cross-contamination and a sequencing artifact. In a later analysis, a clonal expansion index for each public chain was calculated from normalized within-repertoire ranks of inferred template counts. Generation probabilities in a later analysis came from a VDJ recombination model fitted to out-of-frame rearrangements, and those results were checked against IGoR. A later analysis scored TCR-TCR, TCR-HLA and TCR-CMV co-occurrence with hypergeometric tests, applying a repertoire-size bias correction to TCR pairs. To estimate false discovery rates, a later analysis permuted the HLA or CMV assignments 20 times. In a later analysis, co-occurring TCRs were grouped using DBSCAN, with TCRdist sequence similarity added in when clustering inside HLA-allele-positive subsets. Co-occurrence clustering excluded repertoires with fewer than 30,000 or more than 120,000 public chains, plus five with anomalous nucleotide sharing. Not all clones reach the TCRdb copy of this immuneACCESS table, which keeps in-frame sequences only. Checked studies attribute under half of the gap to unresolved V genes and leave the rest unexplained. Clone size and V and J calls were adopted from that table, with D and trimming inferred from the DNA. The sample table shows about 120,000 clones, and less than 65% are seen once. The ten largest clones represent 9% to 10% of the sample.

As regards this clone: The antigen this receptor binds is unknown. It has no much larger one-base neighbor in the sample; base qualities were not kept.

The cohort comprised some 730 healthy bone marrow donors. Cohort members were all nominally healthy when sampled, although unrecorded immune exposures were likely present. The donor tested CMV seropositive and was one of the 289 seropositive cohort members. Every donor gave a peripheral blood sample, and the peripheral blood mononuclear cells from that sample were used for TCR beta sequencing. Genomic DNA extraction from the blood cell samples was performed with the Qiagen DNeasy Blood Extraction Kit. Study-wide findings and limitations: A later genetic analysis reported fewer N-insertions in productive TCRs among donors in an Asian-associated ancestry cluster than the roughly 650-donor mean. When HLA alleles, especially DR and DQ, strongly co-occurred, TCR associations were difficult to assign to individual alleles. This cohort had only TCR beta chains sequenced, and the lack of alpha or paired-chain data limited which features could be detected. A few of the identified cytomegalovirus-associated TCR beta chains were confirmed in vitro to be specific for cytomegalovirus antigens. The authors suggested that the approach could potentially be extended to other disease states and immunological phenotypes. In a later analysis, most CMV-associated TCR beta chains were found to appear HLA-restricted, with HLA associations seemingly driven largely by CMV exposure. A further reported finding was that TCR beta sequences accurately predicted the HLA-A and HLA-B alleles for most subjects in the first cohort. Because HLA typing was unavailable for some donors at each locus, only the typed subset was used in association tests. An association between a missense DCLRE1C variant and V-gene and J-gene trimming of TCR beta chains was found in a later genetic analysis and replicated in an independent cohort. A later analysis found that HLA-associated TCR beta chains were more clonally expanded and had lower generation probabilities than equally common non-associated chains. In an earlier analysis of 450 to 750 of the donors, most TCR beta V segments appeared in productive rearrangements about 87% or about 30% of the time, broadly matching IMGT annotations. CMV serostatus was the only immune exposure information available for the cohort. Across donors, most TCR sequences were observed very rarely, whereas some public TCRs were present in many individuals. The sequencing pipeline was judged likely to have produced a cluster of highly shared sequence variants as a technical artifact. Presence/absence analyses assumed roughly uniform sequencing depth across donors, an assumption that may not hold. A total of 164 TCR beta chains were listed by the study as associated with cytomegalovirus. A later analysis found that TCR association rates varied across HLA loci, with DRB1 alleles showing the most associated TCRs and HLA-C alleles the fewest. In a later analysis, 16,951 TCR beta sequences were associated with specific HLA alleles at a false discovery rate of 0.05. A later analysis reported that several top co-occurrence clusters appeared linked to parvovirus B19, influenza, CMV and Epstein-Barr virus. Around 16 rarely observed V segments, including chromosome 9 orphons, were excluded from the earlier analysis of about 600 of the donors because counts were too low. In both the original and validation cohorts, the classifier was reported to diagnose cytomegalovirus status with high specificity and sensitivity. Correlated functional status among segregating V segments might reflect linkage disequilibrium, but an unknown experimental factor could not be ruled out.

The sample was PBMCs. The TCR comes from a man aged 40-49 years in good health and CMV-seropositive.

The CDR3 sequence is CASSIVASGRPDTQYF. In nucleotides, the sequence is TGTGCCAGTAGTATAGTGGCTAGCGGGCGGCCAGATACGCAGTATTTT. The V and J segments used are TRBV19 and TRBJ2-3, with 8 bases aligning to TRBD2. V ends up 1 base short and J 4 bases short, with an unmatched junction base count of 7. The germline V gene (reference sequence) provides CDR1 LNHDA and CDR2 SQIVND. The CDR3 goes from the cysteine to the phenylalanine over 16 residues. The DNA shown is the 48-base CDR3, in frame from base 1. When the CDR3 is completed using the reference TRBV19 and TRBJ2-3 genes on either side, the full variable domain is DGGITQSPKYLFRKEGQNVTLSCEQNLNHDAMYWYRQDPGQGLRLIYYSQIVNDFQKGDIAEGYSVSREKKESFPLTVTSAQKNPTAFYLCASSIVASGRPDTQYFGPGTRLTVL.